This is a list of T cell receptor beta chains from one sample in a study of cytomegalovirus exposure and HLA in healthy donors. Assay: immunoSEQ multiplex PCR; the TCRdb copy retains only in-frame clones and omits some. Among some 130,000 clones listed, about 80% were seen once. The material sequenced was PBMCs. Receptors were obtained from a man aged 30 to 45 in good health and CMV-seropositive. CDR3s leave out the opening cysteine and the closing phenylalanine or tryptophan. A D gene is named only where the DNA matches it firmly.

TRBV11-2	13	-	ASSPRGFNYNEQF
TRBV7-6	14	TRBD1	ASSSDRGPRGNTIY
TRBV5-1	12	-	ASSLQATNEKLF
TRBV5-6	15	-	ASSPGLLAPTNYGYT
TRBV4-3	12	-	ASSQENSYYGYT
TRBV10-3	12	-	AIRKDNFNSPLH
TRBV11-2	12	TRBD2	ASSSGLAGETQY
TRBV19	13	-	ASRPDGDSNQPQH
TRBV30	11	-	AWSPGPVRGYT
TRBV6-4	14	TRBD2	ASRSLTSGRPYEQY
TRBV5-6	14	TRBD1	ASSSGTGGSGNTIY
TRBV4-3	12	-	ASSQDQGNYGYT
TRBV29-1	14	TRBD1	SGTGPNPYPYNEQF
TRBV30	9	-	AWSDREKLF
TRBV30	12	-	ACNSGVVAGELF
TRBV7-2	15	-	ASSLVVKQPSTGELF